This T cell receptor beta chain came from a study of T cell responses to AZD1222 COVID-19 vaccine. On this clone itself: Its antigen remains unidentified.

This CDR3 has 14 amino acids. The germline V gene has CDR1 DFQATT and CDR2 SNEGSKA (reference sequence). V was shortened by 3 bases and J by 5 bases, with 15 bases between the two germline ends. Study findings and constraints: In a largely white British group with more females than males, clonal diversity was possibly underestimated. Breadth and depth of Spike-specific TCRs rose after two AZD1222 doses.

Some clones are missing from TCRdb's copy, which holds only in-frame ones; the method was immunoSEQ multiplex PCR. The data contain approximately 100,000 clones, roughly nine tenths of them singletons. This specimen was peripheral blood, taken on day 0 of AZD1222 vaccination. The chain carries TRBV20-1 and TRBJ2-3, with D perhaps TRBD1 (6 bases). This TCR was recovered from an adult in good health. This CDR3 is CSASYQGRKDTQYF. DNA for the CDR3: TGCAGTGCTAGTTATCAGGGGCGGAAAGATACGCAGTATTTT.